This is a list of T cell receptor beta chains from one sample in a study of blood T cell repertoires in COVID-19. TCRdb's copy holds only in-frame clones and misses some; the assay was immunoSEQ multiplex PCR. The sample consists of fewer than 200,000 clones, 88% of them appearing once. The specimen was peripheral blood. These receptors were obtained from a man in his fifties or sixties with acute or convalescent COVID-19. The CDR3 runs from the conserved cysteine through the conserved F or W. Fields, in order: V gene, J gene, D gene, clone size, CDR3 protein, CDR3 DNA. A D gene is named only where the DNA matches it firmly. Rows may omit the clone size; those that give it use once, few, many or a size class.

v_gene: TRBV6-1
j_gene: TRBJ1-6
d_gene: -
abundance: few
CDR3aa: CASSETGTSPLHF
CDR3nt: TGTGCCAGCAGTGAAACCGGTACTTCACCCCTCCACTTT

v_gene: TRBV29-1
j_gene: TRBJ1-2
d_gene: TRBD1
abundance: -
CDR3aa: CSVGGQGGYGYTF
CDR3nt: TGCAGCGTGGGAGGACAGGGAGGCTATGGCTACACCTTC

v_gene: TRBV27
j_gene: TRBJ1-3
d_gene: -
abundance: -
CDR3aa: CASSFRASGNTIYF
CDR3nt: TGTGCCAGCAGTTTCAGGGCCTCTGGAAACACCATATATTTT

v_gene: TRBV30
j_gene: TRBJ2-6
d_gene: TRBD1
abundance: -
CDR3aa: CAWSSSRTGAGANVLTF
CDR3nt: TGTGCCTGGAGTTCCTCCAGGACAGGGGCTGGGGCCAACGTCCTGACTTTC

v_gene: TRBV6-5
j_gene: TRBJ1-1
d_gene: -
abundance: -
CDR3aa: CASRSWYQAFF
CDR3nt: TGTGCCAGCAGATCTTGGTACCAGGCTTTCTTT

v_gene: TRBV5-1
j_gene: TRBJ2-2
d_gene: TRBD1
abundance: -
CDR3aa: CASSLSGQGGNGELFF
CDR3nt: TGCGCCAGCAGCTTGTCGGGACAGGGGGGAAACGGGGAGCTGTTTTTT

v_gene: TRBV27
j_gene: TRBJ1-6
d_gene: -
abundance: few
CDR3aa: CASSGSLDSSYNSPLHF
CDR3nt: TGTGCCAGCAGCGGTAGTTTAGACAGCTCCTATAATTCACCCCTCCACTTT

v_gene: TRBV5-1
j_gene: TRBJ1-1
d_gene: -
abundance: -
CDR3aa: CASSPGQNTEAFF
CDR3nt: TGCGCCAGCAGCCCGGGACAGAACACTGAAGCTTTCTTT

v_gene: TRBV7-2
j_gene: TRBJ2-1
d_gene: TRBD1
abundance: -
CDR3aa: CASSPGTGGWYNEQFF
CDR3nt: TGTGCCAGCAGCCCCGGGACAGGGGGTTGGTACAATGAGCAGTTCTTC

v_gene: TRBV2
j_gene: TRBJ1-2
d_gene: TRBD1
abundance: -
CDR3aa: CASRTGQNYGYTF
CDR3nt: TGTGCCAGCAGGACGGGACAGAACTATGGCTACACCTTC

v_gene: TRBV5-5
j_gene: TRBJ1-4
d_gene: TRBD1
abundance: -
CDR3aa: CASSLDRGPATNEKLFF
CDR3nt: TGTGCCAGCAGCTTGGACAGGGGGCCCGCAACTAATGAAAAACTGTTTTTT

v_gene: TRBV24-1
j_gene: TRBJ2-5
d_gene: -
abundance: -
CDR3aa: CATSESRGTQYF
CDR3nt: TGTGCCACCAGTGAGTCGAGAGGGACCCAGTACTTC

v_gene: TRBV7-2
j_gene: TRBJ2-2
d_gene: -
abundance: -
CDR3aa: CASSLGSGLSNTGELFF
CDR3nt: TGTGCCAGCAGCTTAGGATCAGGGCTCTCGAACACCGGGGAGCTGTTTTTT

v_gene: TRBV29-1
j_gene: TRBJ2-3
d_gene: TRBD2
abundance: -
CDR3aa: CSARLAGGDTQYF
CDR3nt: TGCAGCGCCAGACTAGCGGGAGGAGATACGCAGTATTTT

v_gene: TRBV7-8
j_gene: TRBJ2-2
d_gene: TRBD1
abundance: -
CDR3aa: CASSWNRGNTGELFF
CDR3nt: TGTGCCAGCAGCTGGAACAGGGGTAACACCGGGGAGCTGTTTTTT

v_gene: TRBV4-1
j_gene: TRBJ2-5
d_gene: TRBD2
abundance: -
CDR3aa: CASSPSGVTFQETQYF
CDR3nt: TGCGCCAGCAGCCCTAGCGGGGTTACTTTCCAAGAGACCCAGTACTTC

v_gene: TRBV24-1
j_gene: TRBJ2-1
d_gene: -
abundance: -
CDR3aa: CATSDYQGSHNEQFF
CDR3nt: TGTGCCACCAGTGATTATCAGGGTTCCCACAATGAGCAGTTCTTC

v_gene: TRBV19
j_gene: TRBJ1-5
d_gene: TRBD1
abundance: -
CDR3aa: CASSPRGQGSGNQPQHF
CDR3nt: TGTGCCAGTAGCCCGAGGGGGCAGGGGAGTGGCAATCAGCCCCAGCATTTT

v_gene: TRBV9
j_gene: TRBJ2-7
d_gene: TRBD1
abundance: -
CDR3aa: CASSAAGTESYEQYF
CDR3nt: TGTGCCAGCAGCGCAGCCGGGACAGAATCCTACGAGCAGTACTTC

v_gene: TRBV11-3
j_gene: TRBJ2-7
d_gene: TRBD1
abundance: -
CDR3aa: CASSPRTGGYEQYF
CDR3nt: TGTGCCAGCAGCCCCCGGACAGGGGGCTACGAGCAGTACTTC

v_gene: TRBV19
j_gene: TRBJ1-2
d_gene: TRBD1
abundance: few
CDR3aa: CASSRQGAHGYTF
CDR3nt: TGTGCCAGTAGCAGACAGGGAGCCCATGGCTACACCTTC

v_gene: TRBV24-1
j_gene: TRBJ1-3
d_gene: -
abundance: -
CDR3aa: CATSDQNSGNTIYF
CDR3nt: TGTGCCACCAGTGATCAGAACTCTGGAAACACCATATATTTT

v_gene: TRBV4-1
j_gene: TRBJ1-3
d_gene: -
abundance: -
CDR3aa: CASSREVQGKGIVSGNTIYF
CDR3nt: TGCGCCAGCAGCCGAGAGGTACAGGGCAAGGGGATAGTTTCTGGAAACACCATATATTTT

v_gene: TRBV6-6
j_gene: TRBJ1-6
d_gene: TRBD1
abundance: once
CDR3aa: CASTQDRDLSPLHF
CDR3nt: TGTGCCAGCACCCAGGACAGGGATTTGTCACCCCTCCACTTT

v_gene: TRBV4-1
j_gene: TRBJ2-5
d_gene: TRBD2
abundance: -
CDR3aa: CASSQGLAETQYF
CDR3nt: TGCGCCAGCAGCCAGGGACTAGCGGAGACCCAGTACTTC

v_gene: TRBV30
j_gene: TRBJ1-2
d_gene: -
abundance: -
CDR3aa: CAWSGGGPVAGAKRRYGYTF
CDR3nt: TGTGCCTGGAGTGGAGGGGGTCCTGTGGCAGGGGCCAAACGGAGGTATGGCTACACCTTC

v_gene: TRBV11-2
j_gene: TRBJ1-1
d_gene: -
abundance: -
CDR3aa: CASSKLRVRTEAFF
CDR3nt: TGTGCCAGCAGCAAACTCAGGGTACGCACTGAAGCTTTCTTT

v_gene: TRBV19
j_gene: TRBJ1-2
d_gene: TRBD1
abundance: -
CDR3aa: CASSTGTGAVYGYTF
CDR3nt: TGTGCCAGTAGTACCGGGACAGGGGCTGTCTATGGCTACACCTTC

v_gene: TRBV5-4
j_gene: TRBJ2-1
d_gene: -
abundance: -
CDR3aa: CASSPDGSTYNEQFF
CDR3nt: TGTGCCAGCAGCCCCGACGGGTCCACCTACAATGAGCAGTTCTTC

v_gene: TRBV10-3
j_gene: TRBJ1-6
d_gene: -
abundance: -
CDR3aa: CAITRDGGSPLHF
CDR3nt: TGTGCCATCACCCGGGACGGGGGATCACCCCTCCACTTT

v_gene: TRBV13
j_gene: TRBJ1-1
d_gene: TRBD1
abundance: -
CDR3aa: CASRHGTVGSTEAFF
CDR3nt: TGTGCCAGCAGACACGGGACAGTGGGGAGCACTGAAGCTTTCTTT

v_gene: TRBV9
j_gene: TRBJ1-1
d_gene: TRBD1
abundance: few
CDR3aa: CASSVVDRGSTEAFF
CDR3nt: TGTGCCAGCAGCGTAGTCGACAGGGGAAGCACTGAAGCTTTCTTT

v_gene: TRBV9
j_gene: TRBJ1-2
d_gene: TRBD1
abundance: few
CDR3aa: CASSETGLSYGYTF
CDR3nt: TGTGCCAGCAGCGAGACAGGGCTCTCCTATGGCTACACCTTC

v_gene: TRBV7-9
j_gene: TRBJ1-1
d_gene: -
abundance: -
CDR3aa: CASSLDLAGSGDTEAFF
CDR3nt: TGTGCCAGCAGCCTAGACCTGGCAGGGAGCGGGGACACTGAAGCTTTCTTT

v_gene: TRBV30
j_gene: TRBJ1-4
d_gene: TRBD1
abundance: -
CDR3aa: CAWSEPGGNEKLFF
CDR3nt: TGTGCCTGGAGTGAGCCAGGGGGCAATGAAAAACTGTTTTTT

v_gene: TRBV19
j_gene: TRBJ1-2
d_gene: -
abundance: -
CDR3aa: CASSMVQGYGYTF
CDR3nt: TGTGCCAGTAGTATGGTACAGGGTTATGGCTACACCTTC

v_gene: TRBV18
j_gene: TRBJ1-1
d_gene: -
abundance: -
CDR3aa: CASSPRTLNTEAFF
CDR3nt: TGTGCCAGCTCACCACGGACATTGAACACTGAAGCTTTCTTT

v_gene: TRBV18
j_gene: TRBJ2-7
d_gene: -
abundance: -
CDR3aa: CASSPDLSGYEQYF
CDR3nt: TGTGCCAGCTCGCCGGACTTGTCTGGTTACGAGCAGTACTTC

v_gene: TRBV9
j_gene: TRBJ1-5
d_gene: TRBD1
abundance: -
CDR3aa: CASSPGTGGQPQHF
CDR3nt: TGTGCCAGCAGCCCTGGGACAGGGGGCCAGCCCCAGCATTTT

v_gene: TRBV5-1
j_gene: TRBJ1-2
d_gene: -
abundance: -
CDR3aa: CASSYSISGGYTF
CDR3nt: TGCGCCAGCAGCTATTCAATTTCGGGTGGCTACACCTTC

v_gene: TRBV18
j_gene: TRBJ1-1
d_gene: -
abundance: -
CDR3aa: CASSPNTITEAFF
CDR3nt: TGTGCCAGCTCACCAAACACCATCACTGAAGCTTTCTTT

v_gene: TRBV24-1
j_gene: TRBJ2-6
d_gene: TRBD1
abundance: once
CDR3aa: CATSDAGTGTGANVLTF
CDR3nt: TGTGCCACCAGTGATGCCGGGACAGGGACTGGGGCCAACGTCCTGACTTTC

v_gene: TRBV6-1
j_gene: TRBJ1-6
d_gene: -
abundance: -
CDR3aa: CASSEGQGGSPLHF
CDR3nt: TGTGCCAGCAGTGAAGGTCAGGGAGGTTCACCCCTCCACTTT

v_gene: TRBV19
j_gene: TRBJ2-3
d_gene: TRBD2
abundance: -
CDR3aa: CASSWTSGIADTQYF
CDR3nt: TGTGCCAGTAGTTGGACTAGCGGGATCGCAGATACGCAGTATTTT

v_gene: TRBV27
j_gene: TRBJ2-5
d_gene: TRBD1
abundance: -
CDR3aa: CASSPQQGGTWETQYF
CDR3nt: TGTGCCAGCAGTCCACAACAGGGGGGTACATGGGAGACCCAGTACTTC

v_gene: TRBV5-1
j_gene: TRBJ1-2
d_gene: -
abundance: -
CDR3aa: CASSFTGWGRPNYGYTF
CDR3nt: TGCGCCAGCAGCTTCACAGGCTGGGGGAGGCCTAACTATGGCTACACCTTC

v_gene: TRBV12-5
j_gene: TRBJ2-2
d_gene: -
abundance: -
CDR3aa: CASGSLWGGRGTGELFF
CDR3nt: TGTGCTAGTGGCTCCCTTTGGGGGGGCCGCGGCACCGGGGAGCTGTTTTTT

v_gene: TRBV18
j_gene: TRBJ1-5
d_gene: TRBD1
abundance: -
CDR3aa: CASSPGTGSNQPQHF
CDR3nt: TGTGCCAGCTCACCAGGGACAGGGAGCAATCAGCCCCAGCATTTT

v_gene: TRBV30
j_gene: TRBJ2-2
d_gene: TRBD1
abundance: once
CDR3aa: CAWRTWTGAGELFF
CDR3nt: TGTGCCTGGAGGACCTGGACAGGGGCCGGGGAGCTGTTTTTT

v_gene: TRBV6-2/TRBV6-3
j_gene: TRBJ1-5
d_gene: -
abundance: -
CDR3aa: CASSSAGMRQPQHF
CDR3nt: TGTGCCAGCAGTTCGGCAGGGATGAGACAGCCCCAGCATTTT

v_gene: TRBV6-6
j_gene: TRBJ1-1
d_gene: TRBD1
abundance: -
CDR3aa: CASSSGTGPRSTEAFF
CDR3nt: TGTGCCAGCAGCTCCGGGACAGGGCCCCGAAGCACTGAAGCTTTCTTT

v_gene: TRBV3-1/TRBV3-2
j_gene: TRBJ2-3
d_gene: -
abundance: -
CDR3aa: CASSLTGDLGDTQYF
CDR3nt: TGTGCCAGCAGCCTTACGGGGGACCTGGGGGATACGCAGTATTTT

v_gene: TRBV5-4
j_gene: TRBJ2-3
d_gene: -
abundance: many
CDR3aa: CASSKQVREDTQYF
CDR3nt: TGTGCCAGCAGTAAACAGGTACGAGAGGATACGCAGTATTTT

v_gene: TRBV7-2
j_gene: TRBJ1-2
d_gene: TRBD1
abundance: -
CDR3aa: CASSLTGTGNYGYTF
CDR3nt: TGTGCCAGCAGCTTAACCGGGACAGGGAACTATGGCTACACCTTC

v_gene: TRBV9
j_gene: TRBJ1-2
d_gene: -
abundance: -
CDR3aa: CASSSRGNYGYTF
CDR3nt: TGTGCCAGCAGCTCCCGGGGTAACTATGGCTACACCTTC